This TCR beta chain was retrieved from a study of pediatric ulcerative colitis. The assay was immunoSEQ multiplex PCR, and TCRdb's table has in-frame clones only and misses some. In the table there are 59,000 or so clones, 75% to 85% of which are singletons. This clonotype was obtained from a boy between 10 and 17 years old with moderate ulcerative colitis. The sample comprised blood.

This chain's CDR3 is CASSLYSLGRGYGYTF. DNA for the CDR3: TGCGCCAGCAGCTTGTACAGTTTGGGTCGGGGCTATGGCTACACCTTC. This chain joins TRBV5-1 and TRBJ1-2; no clear D gene. Germline V gene lookup returns CDR1 SGHRS and CDR2 YFSETQ. V lost 1 base and J lost 4, with 17 bases in between. CDR3 length: 16 amino acids.